A single T cell receptor beta chain is shown here with its context. This entry is derived from a study of blood T cell repertoires in COVID-19. Across the study: The United States, Italy and Spain were the sources of the acute and convalescent COVID-19 samples. The analysed material was cDNA or gDNA that came from T cells, B-cell-depleted T cells, or PBMCs.

CDR1 is SGHRS and CDR2 is YFSETQ in the germline V gene. The CDR3 is made up of 14 amino acids. V was cut by 0 bases and J by 2 bases, with 8 bases left in between. In the study's own analysis: Amplification with reference gene primers provided the estimates of nucleated cell counts. The table came from immunoSEQ multiplex PCR; TCRdb's copy has only in-frame clones and leaves some out. V and J calls and clone size are those listed in that table; D and trimming were worked out from the DNA. The profile covers about 80,000 clones, with 82% appearing a single time and approximately 12% taken by the ten largest.

This clonotype was obtained from a man older than 75 with acute or convalescent COVID-19. The genes are TRBV5-1 and TRBJ1-1; D gene ambiguous. Source material: peripheral blood. In DNA form, the CDR3 reads TGCGCCAGCAGCTTGGGGGAGCCTAACACTGAAGCTTTCTTT. It is translated as CASSLGEPNTEAFF. Full variable domain (remainder filled in from reference TRBV5-1 and TRBJ1-1): KAGVTQTPRYLIKTRGQQVTLSCSPISGHRSVSWYQQTPGQGLQFLFEYFSETQRNKGNFPGRFSGRQFSNSRSEMNVSTLELGDSALYLCASSLGEPNTEAFFGQGTRLTVV.